One and the same sample provided the 32 T cell receptor beta chains below, sequenced in a study of beta chain features in type 1 diabetes. Every isolated RNA sample was fully reverse transcribed, so sequencing captured expressed TCRB transcripts. Sequenced by immunoSEQ multiplex PCR; TCRdb stores in-frame clones only, minus some. The sample consists of tens of thousands of clones, 45% to 50% of them appearing once. Sequences were obtained from central memory CD4+ T cells from blood. The origin of the receptors is a young woman in good health.

The chain employs TRBV10-3 and TRBJ1-5; the match to TRBD1 covers 7 bases. CDR3 size: 13 residues. V lost 4 bases and J lost 4; bases outside the gene matches: 1. Germline CDR1 ENHRY, CDR2 SYGVKD. The CDR3 reads CAISGQGNQPQHF. CDR3 sequence (DNA): TGTGCCATCAGTGGACAGGGAAATCAGCCCCAGCATTTT.

The V gene is TRBV5-4, the J gene TRBJ1-1; the match to TRBD1 covers 8 bases. Trimming at V came to 5 bases and at J to 3 bases, leaving 6 bases not matched to a gene. CDR1 is SGHNT, CDR2 YYREEE, per germline (reference sequence). This CDR3 has 14 residues. The CDR3 bases are TGTGCCAGCAGTACCGACAGGGGCGACACTGAAGCTTTCTTT. This translates into CASSTDRGDTEAFF.

The gene calls are TRBV5-1 and TRBJ2-3; no firm D call. V was cut by 1 base and J by 0 bases, with 6 bases left in between. The CDR3 runs to 14 residues. Germline V gene data show CDR1 as SGHRS and CDR2 as YFSETQ. For the CDR3, the DNA is TGCGCCAGCAGCTTGAGTAGCAGCACAGATACGCAGTATTTT. Residues: CASSLSSSTDTQYF.

This clone was seen a handful of times. The chain is built from TRBV21-1 and TRBJ2-7; TRBD1 is the table's D call, not checked against the DNA. TRBV21-1 counts as a pseudogene. The CDR3 is made up of 14 amino acids. The CDR3 DNA is TGTGCCAGCAGCGAGGGGACAGGGGTTGGTGCGCAGTACTTC. This codes for CASSEGTGVGAQYF.

The rearrangement links TRBV10-2 to TRBJ2-7, with a weak D call TRBD1 (7 bases). V lost 3 bases, J lost 7 bases, and 25 bases lay in between. The CDR3 runs to 17 residues. The germline V gene has CDR1 WSHSY and CDR2 SAAADI. As DNA, the CDR3 is TGCGCCAGCAGTGATTGGAGGGGGCGCAACAGTATGCGTGAGCAGTACTTC. Protein: CASSDWRGRNSMREQYF.

In this sample, this clone turned up once. The chain links TRBV5-1 to TRBJ1-1; no clear D gene. V lost 4 bases and J lost 4, with 11 bases in between. Germline CDR1 and CDR2: SGHRS and YFSETQ. This CDR3 has 13 residues. CDR3 residues: CASSPEGATEAFF. In DNA form, the CDR3 reads TGCGCCAGCAGCCCGGAGGGCGCCACTGAAGCTTTCTTT.

This clone was counted only a few times. The CDR3 protein is CAWSVSRGETEAFF. As DNA, the CDR3 is TGTGCCTGGAGTGTATCCAGGGGAGAGACTGAAGCTTTCTTT. This chain links TRBV30 with TRBJ1-1; maybe TRBD1 (6 bases). In germline, CDR1 is GTSNPN, CDR2 SVGIG (reference sequence). V was pared by 0 bases and J by 5 bases, with 13 bases between. The CDR3 loop spans 14 amino acids.

The chain joins TRBV10-2 to TRBJ1-1, with 9 bases matching TRBD1. The CDR3 is made up of 14 amino acids. Losses at the gene ends were 3 bases for V and 8 bases for J; bases not matched to a gene: 7. Looked up from germline, CDR1 is WSHSY and CDR2 is SAAADI. The CDR3 loop is CASSEGTGKVEAFF. CDR3 nucleotides: TGCGCCAGCAGTGAAGGGACAGGGAAGGTAGAAGCTTTCTTT.

This clone has more than one count but fewer than ten. The rearrangement joins TRBV14 to TRBJ1-5; TRBD1 might be the D (5 bases). The CDR3 spans 13 residues. The germline V gene encodes CDR1 SGHDN and CDR2 FVKESK. V lost 3 bases, J lost 4 bases, and 7 bases lay in between. The CDR3 bases are TGTGCCAGCAGCCAGGGGCTAAATCAGCCCCAGCATTTT. Translation gives CASSQGLNQPQHF.

The sample holds a few counts of this clone. The rearrangement joins TRBV4-2 to TRBJ2-1; D is undetermined. Germline lookup yields CDR1 LGHNA and CDR2 YNFKEQ. V was pared by 6 bases and J by 5 bases, with 5 bases between. This CDR3 is 11 amino acids long. The CDR3 loop is CASSRDNEQFF. The CDR3 bases are TGTGCCAGCAGTCGAGACAATGAGCAGTTCTTC.

This clone was detected only a few times. The gene calls are TRBV18 and TRBJ2-7; TRBD2 might be the D (5 bases). Germline CDR1 and CDR2: KGHSH and LQKENI. The germline V and J ends were trimmed by 3 bases and 2 bases, with 17 bases remaining between them. CDR3 length: 16 residues. DNA of the CDR3: TGTGCCAGCTCACCTCGAGTACGGGAAGGTCCCTACGAGCAGTACTTC. It yields the protein CASSPRVREGPYEQYF.

The chain couples TRBV6-4 to TRBJ2-7, with D perhaps matching TRBD1 (6 bases). CDR3 length: 15 residues. The V gene lost 2 bases and the J gene lost 2 bases, with 13 bases spanning the gap. The germline V gene encodes CDR1 MRHNA and CDR2 SNTAGT. The CDR3 protein is CASSDLDRWAYEQYF. In DNA, the CDR3 is TGTGCCAGCAGTGACCTAGACAGGTGGGCCTACGAGCAGTACTTC.

The sample holds one count of this clone. The chain joins TRBV11-2 to TRBJ1-1; tentatively, D is TRBD1 (6 bases). CDR1 is SGHAT, CDR2 FQNNGV, per germline. V shed 8 bases and J shed 8 bases, with 15 bases lying between them. This CDR3 comprises 12 residues. The CDR3 sequence: CASGTGIGEAFF. In DNA, the CDR3 is TGTGCCAGCGGTACAGGGATCGGAGAAGCTTTCTTT.

V usage is TRBV5-1 and J usage is TRBJ2-5; unclear D gene. V was pared by 0 bases and J by 3 bases, with 6 bases between. From germline, CDR1 is SGHRS and CDR2 YFSETQ. The CDR3 consists of 13 residues. The CDR3 DNA is TGCGCCAGCAGCTTGGGAGGAAAAGAGACCCAGTACTTC. Its translation: CASSLGGKETQYF. Based on the CDR3 plus reference TRBV5-1 and TRBJ2-5, the full variable domain is KAGVTQTPRYLIKTRGQQVTLSCSPISGHRSVSWYQQTPGQGLQFLFEYFSETQRNKGNFPGRFSGRQFSNSRSEMNVSTLELGDSALYLCASSLGGKETQYFGPGTRLLVL.

The CDR3 coding sequence is TGTGCCATCAGCGACCGACAGGGGGAGGTACGAGGCGAGCAGTTCTTC. This gives the protein CAISDRQGEVRGEQFF. The genes are TRBV10-3 and TRBJ2-1; 9 bases align to TRBD1. V lost 6 bases to trimming and J lost 10 bases; unmatched junction nucleotides: 16. The V gene's germline CDR1 is ENHRY and CDR2 SYGVKD. This CDR3 region has 16 residues.

The gene calls are TRBV5-1 and TRBJ1-3, with D unclear. Germline V gives CDR1 SGHRS, CDR2 YFSETQ. The CDR3 covers 13 residues. V lost 0 bases and J lost 8, with 9 bases in between. CDR3 loop: CASSLGALDTIYF. As DNA, the CDR3 is TGCGCCAGCAGCTTGGGGGCTCTGGACACCATATATTTT.

The rearrangement uses TRBV14 and TRBJ2-1; 13 positions agree with TRBD2. V lost 3 bases, J lost 8 bases, and 4 bases stayed unmatched. CDR1 is SGHDN, CDR2 FVKESK, per germline. The CDR3 extends over 15 amino acids. This chain's CDR3 is CASSHRLAGGYEQFF. The CDR3 nucleotides read TGTGCCAGCAGCCACAGACTAGCGGGAGGTTATGAGCAGTTCTTC.

The chain couples TRBV28 to TRBJ1-5; tentatively, D is TRBD1 (5 bases). Trimming removed 6 bases at V and 1 base at J, with 10 bases between. The CDR3 has 14 residues. CDR1 and CDR2 from the germline V gene are MDHEN and SYDVKM. DNA of the CDR3: TGTGCCAGCAGCCAGGGAGGAAGCAATCAGCCCCAGCATTTT. Protein product: CASSQGGSNQPQHF.

The chain links TRBV7-6 to TRBJ2-7; maybe TRBD1 (6 bases). Germline V gene sequence: CDR1 SGHVS, CDR2 FNYEAQ. There are 13 residues in the CDR3. Trimming pared 5 bases from V and 6 bases from J, leaving 14 bases between. The DNA for the CDR3 is TGTGCCAGCAGCGCTACCGGGACAACCGAGCAGTACTTC. Its protein product is CASSATGTTEQYF.

The V gene is TRBV2, the J gene TRBJ1-2; maybe TRBD1 (6 bases). The V end lost 6 bases, the J end lost 4 bases, and 21 bases lay between the germline ends. This CDR3 has 16 amino acids. Looked up from germline, CDR1 is SNHLY and CDR2 is FYNNEI. The CDR3 protein is CASSYGTPSVGYGYTF. The CDR3 DNA is TGTGCCAGCAGCTACGGGACACCCTCCGTCGGCTATGGCTACACCTTC. Looking up the rest from reference TRBV2 and TRBJ1-2 gives the full variable domain: EPEVTQTPSHQVTQMGQEVILRCVPISNHLYFYWYRQILGQKVEFLVSFYNNEISEKSEIFDDQFSVERPDGSNFTLKIRSTKLEDSAMYFCASSYGTPSVGYGYTFGSGTRLTVV.

The chain joins TRBV7-2 to TRBJ2-7; no clear D gene. The germline V gene encodes CDR1 SGHTA and CDR2 FQGNSA. This CDR3 contains 13 residues. V was cut by 1 base and J by 3 bases, with 7 bases left in between. CDR3 sequence (DNA): TGTGCCAGCAGCTTAGGGAACTACTACGAGCAGTACTTC. Residues: CASSLGNYYEQYF.

The rearrangement joins TRBV5-1 to TRBJ2-7; the match to TRBD1 covers 11 bases. Germline V gene data show CDR1 as SGHRS and CDR2 as YFSETQ. The CDR3 loop spans 15 amino acids. The V segment lost 2 bases and the J segment 3 bases; nucleotides outside the gene matches: 4. The CDR3 DNA sequence: TGCGCCAGCAGCTTTGCCGGGACAGGGGGCTACGAGCAGTACTTC. Translated: CASSFAGTGGYEQYF.

The rearrangement uses TRBV6-1 and TRBJ2-1, with 8 bases that match TRBD1. Germline assignment: CDR1 MNHNS and CDR2 SASEGT. The CDR3 length is 14 residues. The J segment lost 6 bases and the V segment lost 7 bases, leaving 8 bases of the junction unmatched. In DNA, the CDR3 is TGTGCCAGCATCGAGGACAGGGTTAGCAATGAGCAGTTCTTC. It translates to CASIEDRVSNEQFF.

V is TRBV25-1 and J is TRBJ2-3; D perhaps matches TRBD2 (6 bases). The CDR3 runs 15 residues. Germline V gene lookup returns CDR1 MGHDK and CDR2 SYGVNS. V was clipped by 3 bases and J by 4 bases, with 14 bases between them. CDR3: CASSEGGRGADTQYF. In DNA form, the CDR3 reads TGTGCCAGCAGTGAGGGGGGAAGAGGCGCAGATACGCAGTATTTT. Variable domain in full (rest from reference TRBV25-1 and TRBJ2-3): EADIYQTPRYLVIGTGKKITLECSQTMGHDKMYWYQQDPGMELHLIHYSYGVNSTEKGDLSSESTVSRIRTEHFPLTLESARPSHTSQYLCASSEGGRGADTQYFGPGTRLTVL.

V and J are TRBV15 and TRBJ2-4, with a weak D call TRBD2 (6 bases). The CDR3 runs 14 residues. Germline CDR1 and CDR2: LNHNV and YYDKDF (reference sequence). Trimming cost V 0 bases and J 9 bases, with 12 bases left between them. The CDR3 nucleotides read TGTGCCACCAGCAGAGAATCGTCGGGGGTCATTCAGTACTTC. Protein product: CATSRESSGVIQYF.

The chain carries TRBV19 and TRBJ1-1; 9 bases map to TRBD1. CDR1 and CDR2 (germline): LNHDA, SQIVND (reference sequence). There are 15 residues in the CDR3. V lost 6 bases and J lost 2; bases outside the gene matches: 7. The CDR3 protein is CASRRTGEENTEAFF. The CDR3 DNA sequence: TGTGCCAGTAGGCGGACAGGGGAAGAAAACACTGAAGCTTTCTTT.

As regards this clone: It is unclear where the CDR3 begins or ends on the DNA, so no DNA is shown, and the CDR3 is as TCRdb lists it. This chain joins TRBV29-1 and TRBJ2-2; TRBD2 is taken as the D call from the table, unchecked against the DNA. The CDR3 is made up of 16 amino acids, end residues included. Germline V CDR1 and CDR2: SQVTM, ANQGSEA. The CDR3 sequence: CSAAPSGSGTPGSCFF.

This clone came up once. The chain uses TRBV9 and TRBJ2-2; tentatively, D is TRBD2 (6 bases). Germline assignment: CDR1 SGDLS and CDR2 YYNGEE. The CDR3 is 17 residues long. Trimming pared 4 bases from V and 1 base from J, leaving 17 bases between. CDR3 DNA: TGTGCCAGCAGCCAGCGCGGGGATCCATTGAACACCGGGGAGCTGTTTTTT. Encoded protein: CASSQRGDPLNTGELFF.

V is TRBV29-1 and J is TRBJ2-1; possible D gene TRBD2, 5 bases. The V gene's germline CDR1 is SQVTM and CDR2 ANQGSEA. Trimming pared 7 bases from V and 5 bases from J, leaving 18 bases between. The CDR3 extends over 14 amino acids. As DNA, the CDR3 is TGCAGCGGCCGAGGGTCAATGGCCGACAATGAGCAGTTCTTC. Its protein is CSGRGSMADNEQFF.

The J gene is TRBJ2-5, the V gene TRBV7-2, with D tentatively TRBD1 (6 bases). CDR1 is SGHTA, CDR2 FQGNSA, per germline. The ends were cut back, 5 bases at V and 7 bases at J, with 29 bases in the middle. This CDR3 contains 18 residues. CDR3 nucleotides: TGTGCCAGCAGCCTTCGAGGTGGACAGACCCACTCTAAGGGGACCCAGTACTTC. Translation gives CASSLRGGQTHSKGTQYF.

This clone was counted between two and nine times. The chain carries TRBV5-5 and TRBJ1-4; D is uncertain. The V gene's germline CDR1 is SGHKS and CDR2 YYEKEE (reference sequence). The CDR3 sequence is 17 residues long. Trimming shortened V by 0 bases and J by 0 bases, and 12 bases separated the two germline ends. The CDR3 region is CASSLVPEGATNEKLFF. As DNA, the CDR3 is TGTGCCAGCAGCTTGGTTCCCGAGGGCGCAACTAATGAAAAACTGTTTTTT.

The chain uses TRBV18 and TRBJ2-7; D gene ambiguous. The CDR3 extends over 13 amino acids. V was cut by 3 bases and J by 4 bases, with 10 bases left in between. Germline V gene sequence: CDR1 KGHSH, CDR2 LQKENI. Written as DNA, the CDR3 is TGTGCCAGCTCACCTCCGTCTAGATACGAGCAGTACTTC. It encodes CASSPPSRYEQYF.